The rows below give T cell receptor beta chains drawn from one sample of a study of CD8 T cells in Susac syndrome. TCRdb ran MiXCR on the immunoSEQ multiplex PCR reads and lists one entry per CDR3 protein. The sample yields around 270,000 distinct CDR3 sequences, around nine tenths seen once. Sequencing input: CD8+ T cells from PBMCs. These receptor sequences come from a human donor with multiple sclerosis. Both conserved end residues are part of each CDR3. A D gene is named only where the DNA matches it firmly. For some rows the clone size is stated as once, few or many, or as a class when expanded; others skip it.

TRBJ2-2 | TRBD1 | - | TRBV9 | TGTGCCAGCAGCGTAGGGACAGGGATCACCGGGGAGCTGTTTTTT | CASSVGTGITGELFF
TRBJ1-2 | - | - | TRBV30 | TGTGCCTGGAGTGGGACAGCCGACTATGGCTACACCTTC | CAWSGTADYGYTF
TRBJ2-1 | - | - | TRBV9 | TGTGCCAGCAGCGTAGTGGGCGACGATGAGCAGTTCTTC | CASSVVGDDEQFF
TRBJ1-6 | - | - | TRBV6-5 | TGTGCCAGCAGTTACTCGAACCCCTACAGGAGAAATTCACCCCTCCACTTT | CASSYSNPYRRNSPLHF
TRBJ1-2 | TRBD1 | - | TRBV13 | TGTGCCAGCAGCTTAGGGACAGGGGATGAGTATGGCTACACCTTC | CASSLGTGDEYGYTF
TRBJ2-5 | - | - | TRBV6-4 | TGTGCCAGCAGTCCCCTGCCCGGTGGCGGCCAAGAGACCCAGTACTTC | CASSPLPGGGQETQYF
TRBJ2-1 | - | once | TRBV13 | TGTGCCAGCAGCTCAGCGGGCCAGGCGGCCTATGAGCAGTTCTTC | CASSSAGQAAYEQFF
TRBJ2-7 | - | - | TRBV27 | TGTGCCAGCAGTTTAGGCTACCCTGCGAACGACGAGCAGTACTTC | CASSLGYPANDEQYF
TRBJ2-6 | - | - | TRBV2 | TGTGCCGATCGAGGCGGAAGCTCTGGGGCCAACGTCCTGACTTTC | CADRGGSSGANVLTF
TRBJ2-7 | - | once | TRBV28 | TGTGCCAGCAGTTTAAGGTTGGGGGCCGGCGAGCAGTACTTC | CASSLRLGAGEQYF
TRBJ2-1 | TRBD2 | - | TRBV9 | TGTGCCAGCAGCGTCGGGCGACTAGCGGGCTCCTACAATGAGCAGTTCTTC | CASSVGRLAGSYNEQFF